Each of the 4 T cell receptor beta chains below was sequenced from the same sample in a study of blood T cell repertoires in COVID-19. TCRdb's copy holds only in-frame clones and misses some; the assay was immunoSEQ multiplex PCR. This table holds fewer than 200,000 clones, 70% to 90% found once. Material: peripheral blood. The origin of the receptors is a young man who had recovered from COVID-19.

This rearrangement joins TRBV6-2 or TRBV6-3 to TRBJ2-1, with 9 bases identical to TRBD1. Germline CDR1 and CDR2: MNHEY and SVGEGT. The V gene end was trimmed by 2 bases and the J gene end by 7 bases; junction bases not matched to a gene: 9. The CDR3 spans 16 residues. This CDR3 reads CASSYSLRDRVNEQFF. DNA of the CDR3: TGTGCCAGCAGTTACAGTTTACGGGACAGGGTGAATGAGCAGTTCTTC.

The chain is built from TRBV28 and TRBJ2-5, with D perhaps TRBD1 (6 bases). Germline CDR1 reads MDHEN; CDR2 reads SYDVKM. CDR3 length equals 13 residues. This CDR3 reads CAGKGTGRETQYF. CDR3 coding DNA: TGTGCGGGGAAGGGAACAGGGAGAGAGACCCAGTACTTC.

The chain joins TRBV11-3 to TRBJ1-1, with D unclear. V was trimmed by 5 bases and J by 6 bases, leaving 10 bases between them. Looked up from germline, CDR1 is SGHNT and CDR2 is YENEEA. The CDR3 totals 12 residues. CDR3 sequence: CASSTPGSEAFF. The CDR3, as DNA: TGTGCCAGCAGCACCCCGGGGTCTGAAGCTTTCTTT.

The CDR3 DNA follows: TGTGCCAGCAGCTTACATCCGGGACAGGGTGGAGAGCAGTACTTC. Protein: CASSLHPGQGGEQYF. The chain carries TRBV28 and TRBJ2-7; 9 bases map to TRBD1. This CDR3 spans 15 amino acids. Germline CDR1 MDHEN, CDR2 SYDVKM. V shed 6 bases, J shed 7 bases, and the junction held 13 bases outside the gene matches.